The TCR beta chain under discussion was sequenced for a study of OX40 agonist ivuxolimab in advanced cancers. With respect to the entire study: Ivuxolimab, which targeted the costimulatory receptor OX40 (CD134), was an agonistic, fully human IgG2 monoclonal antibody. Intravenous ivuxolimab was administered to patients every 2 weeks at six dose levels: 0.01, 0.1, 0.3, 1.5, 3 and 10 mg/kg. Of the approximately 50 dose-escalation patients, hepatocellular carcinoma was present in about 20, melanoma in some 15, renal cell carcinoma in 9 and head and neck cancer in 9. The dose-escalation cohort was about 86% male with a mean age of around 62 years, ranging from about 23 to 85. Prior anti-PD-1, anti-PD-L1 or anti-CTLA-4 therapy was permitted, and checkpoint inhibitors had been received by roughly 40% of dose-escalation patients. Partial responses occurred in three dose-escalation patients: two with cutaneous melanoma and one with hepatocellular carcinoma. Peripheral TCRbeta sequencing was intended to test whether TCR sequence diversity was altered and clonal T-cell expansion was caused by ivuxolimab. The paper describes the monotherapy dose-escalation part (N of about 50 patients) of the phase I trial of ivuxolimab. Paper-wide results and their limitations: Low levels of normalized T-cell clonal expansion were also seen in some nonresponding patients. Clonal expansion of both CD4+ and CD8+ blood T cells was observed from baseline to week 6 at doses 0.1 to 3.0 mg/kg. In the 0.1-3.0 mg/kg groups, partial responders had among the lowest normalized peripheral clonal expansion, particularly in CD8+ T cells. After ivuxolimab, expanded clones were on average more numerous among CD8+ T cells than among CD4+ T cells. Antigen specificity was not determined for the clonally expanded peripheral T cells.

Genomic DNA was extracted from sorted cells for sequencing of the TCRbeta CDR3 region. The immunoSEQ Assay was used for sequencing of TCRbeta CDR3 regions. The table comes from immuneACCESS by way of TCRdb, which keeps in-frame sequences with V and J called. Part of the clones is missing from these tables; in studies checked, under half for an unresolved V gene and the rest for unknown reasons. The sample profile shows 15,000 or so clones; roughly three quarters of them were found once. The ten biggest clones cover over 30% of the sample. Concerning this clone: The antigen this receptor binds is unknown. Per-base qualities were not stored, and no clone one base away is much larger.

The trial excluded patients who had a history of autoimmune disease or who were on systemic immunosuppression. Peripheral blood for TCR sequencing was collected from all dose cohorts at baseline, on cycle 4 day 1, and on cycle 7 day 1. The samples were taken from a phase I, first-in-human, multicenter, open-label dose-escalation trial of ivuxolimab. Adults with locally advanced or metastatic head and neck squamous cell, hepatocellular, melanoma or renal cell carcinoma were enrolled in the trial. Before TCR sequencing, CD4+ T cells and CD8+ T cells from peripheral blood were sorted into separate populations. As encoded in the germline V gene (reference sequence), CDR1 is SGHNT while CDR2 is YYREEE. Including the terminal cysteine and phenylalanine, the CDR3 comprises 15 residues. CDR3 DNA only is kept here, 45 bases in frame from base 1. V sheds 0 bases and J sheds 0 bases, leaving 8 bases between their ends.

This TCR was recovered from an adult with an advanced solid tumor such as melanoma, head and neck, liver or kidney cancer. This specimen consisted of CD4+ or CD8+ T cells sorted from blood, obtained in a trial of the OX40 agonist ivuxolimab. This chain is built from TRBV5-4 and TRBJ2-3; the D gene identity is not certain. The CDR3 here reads CASSLEWGSTDTQYF. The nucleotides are TGTGCCAGCAGCTTGGAATGGGGTAGCACAGATACGCAGTATTTT.